A selection of T cell receptor beta chains follows, all from one sample in a study of blood T cell repertoires in COVID-19. Repertoires were generated with immunoSEQ multiplex PCR, while TCRdb's copy carries only in-frame clones and drops some. The sample includes approximately 340,000 clones, approximately 88% of them seen just once. Sequences were obtained from peripheral blood. Source of these receptors: a man aged 25-40 years with COVID-19, enrolled during active disease. Both conserved end residues are part of each CDR3. D genes are given only for firm matches. Rows give clone size only sometimes, using once, few, many, or a class for an expanded clone.

j_call clone_size v_call d_call cdr3_aa cdr3_nt
TRBJ2-5 . TRBV7-3 TRBD2 CASSATSGDKETQYF TGTGCCAGCAGCGCGACTAGCGGGGACAAAGAGACCCAGTACTTC
TRBJ2-5 . TRBV5-6 TRBD2 CASSWGGQRETQYF TGTGCCAGCAGCTGGGGGGGTCAGCGGGAGACCCAGTACTTC
TRBJ2-5 . TRBV7-2 TRBD2 CASSLELGAGDFRETQYF TGTGCCAGCAGCTTAGAACTCGGAGCGGGGGACTTCCGGGAGACCCAGTACTTC
TRBJ2-7 . TRBV27 TRBD2 CASSFAGGYEQYF TGTGCCAGCAGTTTTGCGGGGGGGTACGAGCAGTACTTC
TRBJ2-2 . TRBV19 . CASSISTGVLLGELFF TGTGCCAGTAGTATTTCGACGGGAGTACTACTCGGGGAGCTGTTTTTT
TRBJ1-5 . TRBV3-1/TRBV3-2 TRBD1 CASSLGQGGGQPQHF TGTGCCAGCAGCCTGGGACAGGGAGGCGGTCAGCCCCAGCATTTT
TRBJ1-5 once TRBV24-1 . CAIQDSYSNQPQHF TGTGCCATTCAAGACAGCTATAGCAATCAGCCCCAGCATTTT
TRBJ1-6 . TRBV18 TRBD1 CASSLLVSDRYNSPLHF TGTGCCAGCTCACTCCTCGTCTCGGACAGGTATAATTCACCCCTCCACTTT
TRBJ2-7 . TRBV7-2 . CASSYNSPYEQYF TGTGCCAGCTCTTACAACAGCCCCTACGAGCAGTACTTC
TRBJ1-2 . TRBV10-3 . CAISEYEGRYGYTF TGTGCCATCAGTGAGTATGAAGGGAGATATGGCTACACCTTC
TRBJ2-3 . TRBV6-2/TRBV6-3 . CASSYSRAIQDTQYF TGTGCCAGCAGTTACTCGAGGGCTATTCAAGATACGCAGTATTTT
TRBJ2-5 . TRBV7-9 . CASSSLASQTQYF TGTGCCAGCAGCTCCCTGGCCTCGCAGACCCAGTACTTC
TRBJ2-1 . TRBV11-2 . CASSLDQANEQFF TGTGCCAGCAGCTTAGATCAAGCGAATGAGCAGTTCTTC
TRBJ2-1 once TRBV28 TRBD2 CASSFDGGRVRNEQFF TGTGCCAGCAGTTTCGATGGCGGGAGGGTGAGAAATGAGCAGTTCTTC
TRBJ1-5 . TRBV10-2 . CASSESTVWGGSGNQPQHF TGCGCCAGCAGTGAGTCGACGGTTTGGGGGGGAAGTGGCAATCAGCCCCAGCATTTT
TRBJ1-1 . TRBV18 . CASSPPNTGPEAFF TGTGCCAGCTCACCACCTAATACAGGCCCTGAAGCTTTCTTT
TRBJ1-2 . TRBV11-2 . CASSLATGSGGYTF TGTGCCAGCAGCTTAGCAACAGGGAGTGGGGGCTACACCTTC
TRBJ2-7 . TRBV7-9 . CASSLVGDEQYF TGTGCCAGCAGCTTAGTAGGGGACGAGCAGTACTTC
TRBJ2-1 . TRBV24-1 . CATSEVLGASEQFF TGTGCCACCAGTGAAGTCTTAGGGGCCAGTGAGCAGTTCTTC
TRBJ1-1 . TRBV19 TRBD1 CASVSGTGSIQTEAFF TGTGCCAGTGTCTCGGGGACAGGTAGTATTCAGACTGAAGCTTTCTTT
TRBJ2-7 . TRBV21-1 . CASSKLLSSYEQYF TGTGCCAGCAGCAAACTTCTATCCTCCTACGAGCAGTACTTC
TRBJ2-1 . TRBV27 TRBD2 CASSSVRLAGVRNEQFF TGTGCCAGCAGTTCAGTACGACTAGCGGGGGTGAGGAATGAGCAGTTCTTC